The 24 T cell receptor beta chains given below trace back to one sample, sequenced in a study of blood T cell repertoires in COVID-19. Sequenced by immunoSEQ multiplex PCR; TCRdb stores in-frame clones only, minus some. The table includes 200,000 to 300,000 clones, over 80% detected once. Specimen: peripheral blood. The receptor set was obtained from a middle-aged man with acute or convalescent COVID-19.

This clone was observed many times. The chain carries TRBV4-2 and TRBJ2-7; 11 bases are a match to TRBD2. Germline trimming cut 0 bases from V and 3 bases from J; bases unmatched to any gene: 4. The CDR3 is 16 residues long. From germline, CDR1 is LGHNA and CDR2 YNFKEQ. For the CDR3, the DNA is TGTGCCAGCAGCCAAGACGGTACTAGCGGGAGCTACGAGCAGTACTTC. Protein sequence: CASSQDGTSGSYEQYF.

This clone was seen more than once but under ten times. This chain connects TRBV7-9 to TRBJ1-1; no clear D. The V end lost 5 bases, the J end lost 2 bases, and 9 bases lay between the germline ends. The CDR3 spans 13 residues. From germline, CDR1 is SEHNR and CDR2 FQNEAQ (reference sequence). The CDR3 is CASSRQVNTEAFF. CDR3 sequence (DNA): TGTGCCAGCAGCCGCCAGGTAAACACTGAAGCTTTCTTT.

The V gene is TRBV5-1, the J gene TRBJ1-1, with D tentatively TRBD1 (6 bases). The V gene's germline CDR1 is SGHRS and CDR2 YFSETQ. V lost 4 bases and J 1 base, leaving 11 bases between the germline ends. The CDR3 is 14 residues long. CDR3 residues: CASSPRGQNTEAFF. For the CDR3, the DNA is TGCGCCAGCAGCCCGAGGGGACAGAACACTGAAGCTTTCTTT.

The chain is built from TRBV3-1 (or the pseudogene TRBV3-2) and TRBJ1-1, with D possibly being TRBD1 (6 bases). The CDR3 runs to 14 residues. The V end lost 4 bases, the J end lost 5 bases, and 14 bases lay between the germline ends. Germline V lookup: CDR1 LGHDT, CDR2 YNNKEL (reference sequence). DNA of the CDR3: TGTGCCAGCAGCCCAAGAACAGGGAAGACTGAAGCTTTCTTT. Amino acid sequence: CASSPRTGKTEAFF.

V is TRBV6-1 and J is TRBJ2-5, with 9 nucleotides matching TRBD2. The CDR3 loop spans 15 amino acids. Trimming cost V 0 bases and J 5 bases; bases outside gene matches: 4. The germline CDR1 and CDR2 sequences are MNHNS and SASEGT. The DNA of the CDR3 is TGTGCCAGCAGTGAAGCTAGCGGGAGCTTTGAGACCCAGTACTTC. Encoded protein: CASSEASGSFETQYF.

This clone was recorded once. The chain combines TRBV19 with TRBJ2-2; TRBD1 might be the D (6 bases). Trimming cost V 6 bases and J 4 bases, with 15 bases left between them. Germline CDR1 LNHDA, CDR2 SQIVND (reference sequence). There are 15 residues in the CDR3. The DNA for the CDR3 is TGTGCCAGTAGCATCACCGGGACAACCACCGGGGAGCTGTTTTTT. Protein: CASSITGTTTGELFF.

The chain employs TRBV6-1 and TRBJ2-2; 9 bases agree with TRBD2. CDR1 and CDR2 from the germline V gene are MNHNS and SASEGT. The CDR3 has 15 amino acids. V was pared by 3 bases and J by 8 bases, with 7 bases of the junction left unmatched. CDR3 nucleotides: TGTGCCAGCAGTGACCTAGCGGGAATTTCGGGGGAGCTGTTTTTT. It translates to CASSDLAGISGELFF.

The table lists this clone with a count of one. V is TRBV6-5 and J is TRBJ2-5; D might be TRBD2 (6 bases). Germline CDR1 and CDR2: MNHEY and SVGAGI. The CDR3 is 13 residues long. V was pared by 5 bases and J by 3 bases, with 10 bases between. In DNA form, the CDR3 reads TGTGCCAGCAGTCTCCCGGGGGAAGAGACCCAGTACTTC. Amino acid sequence: CASSLPGEETQYF.

The V gene is TRBV3-1 (or the pseudogene TRBV3-2), the J gene TRBJ2-3; possibly TRBD1 for D (6 bases). This CDR3 spans 14 amino acids. Germline loops: CDR1 LGHDT, CDR2 YNNKEL (reference sequence). The V end was cut by 0 bases, the J end by 5 bases, with 9 bases between. In nucleotides, the CDR3 is TGTGCCAGCAGCCAAGATCTCAGGGGAGATACGCAGTATTTT. This encodes CASSQDLRGDTQYF.

The V gene is TRBV10-3, the J gene TRBJ2-1, with TRBD2 identical over 14 bases. With 3 bases clipped from V and 6 bases from J, the junction kept 4 bases outside the gene matches. Germline V gene data show CDR1 as ENHRY and CDR2 as SYGVKD. This CDR3 spans 16 amino acids. The CDR3 DNA reads TGTGCCATCAGTGATGGGACTAGCGGGAGTCGCAATGAGCAGTTCTTC. Protein: CAISDGTSGSRNEQFF.

The chain is built from TRBV7-2 and TRBJ2-2; D might be TRBD1 (5 bases). CDR1 is SGHTA, CDR2 FQGNSA, per germline. V was pared by 5 bases and J by 7 bases, with 14 bases between. There are 14 residues in the CDR3. The CDR3 nucleotides are TGTGCCAGCAGCCAACCCAGGGATGGCGGGGAGCTGTTTTTT. It translates to CASSQPRDGGELFF.

This chain links TRBV7-8 with TRBJ1-2; 8 nucleotides line up with TRBD1. The CDR3 contains 13 residues. After removal of 5 bases from V and 4 bases from J, the junction contained 3 bases not matched to a gene. From germline, CDR1 is SGHVS and CDR2 FQNEAQ. CDR3 nucleotide sequence: TGTGCCAGCAGCCGCGGGACAGGCTATGGCTACACCTTC. It is translated as CASSRGTGYGYTF.

The chain links TRBV10-1 to TRBJ2-1; 8 bases are a match to TRBD2. This CDR3 has 16 residues. V lost 3 bases, J lost 5 bases, and 9 bases stayed unmatched. Germline CDR1 is WNHNN and CDR2 is SYGVQD (reference sequence). CDR3 nucleotides: TGCGCCAGCAGTGACCCGGCGGGACTAGGGAACAATGAGCAGTTCTTC. Residues: CASSDPAGLGNNEQFF.

V usage is TRBV24-1 and J usage is TRBJ2-2, with a weak D call TRBD1 (6 bases). CDR1 is KGHDR, CDR2 SFDVKD, per germline. Trimming removed 4 bases at V and 2 bases at J, with 10 bases between. This CDR3 has 15 residues. CDR3 sequence: CATSEGDTNTGELFF. The CDR3 DNA reads TGTGCCACCAGTGAGGGGGACACCAACACCGGGGAGCTGTTTTTT.

This clone showed up just a few times. This chain links TRBV21-1 with TRBJ2-1; no check of the table's D call, TRBD2, against the DNA was made. TRBV21-1 is tagged as a pseudogene. The CDR3 consists of 17 residues. CDR3 coding DNA: TGTGCCAGCAGCAAGGGGGGGCCCTGGCGTCGTCCCAATGAGCAGTTCTTC. This translates into CASSKGGPWRRPNEQFF.

In DNA, the CDR3 is TGTGCCAGCAGTGATGGGACAGGGGCCCCGTACGAGCAGTACTTC. It encodes CASSDGTGAPYEQYF. The J gene is TRBJ2-7, the V gene TRBV2, with 10 bases fitting TRBD1. The CDR3 has 15 amino acids. J was trimmed by 4 bases and V by 3 bases; bases with no gene match: 6. From germline, CDR1 is SNHLY and CDR2 FYNNEI.

V gene TRBV19 combines with J gene TRBJ1-1; 7 nucleotides line up with TRBD1. The CDR3 totals 16 residues. Germline loops: CDR1 LNHDA, CDR2 SQIVND (reference sequence). V lost 1 base, J lost 0 bases, and 5 bases stayed unmatched. The CDR3 spells CASSIGQGLMNTEAFF. DNA of the CDR3: TGTGCCAGTAGTATAGGACAGGGACTCATGAACACTGAAGCTTTCTTT.

The rearrangement joins TRBV5-1 to TRBJ2-3; TRBD2 agrees at 10 bases. Germline CDR1 and CDR2: SGHRS and YFSETQ. CDR3 length: 15 amino acids. V shed 4 bases and J 5 bases; nucleotides not matched to a gene: 7. The CDR3 DNA follows: TGCGCCAGCAGCACCCGGACTAGCGGAGGAGATACGCAGTATTTT. It encodes CASSTRTSGGDTQYF.

The genes are TRBV18 and TRBJ1-1, with 7 bases fitting TRBD1. Germline CDR1 KGHSH, CDR2 LQKENI. V lost 6 bases to trimming and J lost 5 bases; unmatched junction nucleotides: 9. The CDR3 sequence is 14 residues long. This chain's CDR3 is CASSPGQVGTEAFF. The CDR3 region has the DNA TGTGCCAGCTCGCCCGGACAGGTCGGGACTGAAGCTTTCTTT.

The genes are TRBV11-2 and TRBJ1-4; D might be TRBD1 (5 bases). Germline CDR1 SGHAT, CDR2 FQNNGV. CDR3 size: 13 residues. Trimming pared 3 bases from V and 11 bases from J, leaving 13 bases between. The DNA of the CDR3 is TGTGCCAGCAGCTTTGAACAGGAGCAGAAACTGTTTTTT. This sequence encodes CASSFEQEQKLFF.

V usage is TRBV10-1 and J usage is TRBJ1-4; no clear D. The ends were cut back, 3 bases at V and 8 bases at J, with 13 bases in the middle. This CDR3 region has 14 residues. Per the germline V gene, CDR1 is WNHNN and CDR2 is SYGVQD (reference sequence). The CDR3 loop is CASSDGSAGEKLFF. DNA of the CDR3: TGCGCCAGCAGTGATGGCTCCGCCGGGGAAAAACTGTTTTTT.

The chain uses TRBV6-5 and TRBJ1-1, with D unclear. In germline, CDR1 is MNHEY, CDR2 SVGAGI. The V end was cut by 6 bases, the J end by 5 bases, with 10 bases between. CDR3 length: 12 amino acids. CDR3 amino acids: CASRPGSTEAFF. The CDR3 bases are TGTGCCAGCAGACCCGGTTCTACTGAAGCTTTCTTT.

The rearrangement joins TRBV4-1 to TRBJ1-1; D might be TRBD1 (6 bases). There are 13 residues in the CDR3. Germline V CDR1 and CDR2: MGHRA, YSYEKL. V lost 8 bases to trimming and J lost 4 bases, with 14 bases between them. CDR3 nucleotides: TGCGCCAGCCGAGCGGGGGGCCGCACTGAAGCTTTCTTT. Its protein product is CASRAGGRTEAFF.

This clone was counted a few times. The V gene is TRBV3-1 (or the pseudogene TRBV3-2), the J gene TRBJ2-3; D not resolved. This CDR3 contains 14 residues. Trimming removed 4 bases from V and 3 bases from J, with 11 bases in between. Per germline, CDR1 LGHDT and CDR2 YNNKEL (reference sequence). The CDR3 DNA reads TGTGCCAGCAGCCCTTCTGTCGAGACAGATACGCAGTATTTT. Its protein product is CASSPSVETDTQYF.